Listed below are T cell receptor beta chains from one sample, sequenced in a study of identical twins. A single record per CDR3 protein comes from TCRdb applying MiXCR to the 5' RACE reads. The sample records 450,000 or so distinct CDR3 sequences, 20% to 30% being singletons. Separately, the same data were catalogued under a study of T cells expressing NK-cell markers.

Specimen: CD4+ T cells sorted from blood. These TCRs come from a woman younger than 30 in good health. CDR3s include the opening cysteine and the closing phenylalanine or tryptophan. Each record gives: D gene, clone size, CDR3 length, J gene, V gene, CDR3 DNA, CDR3 protein. A D gene is named only where the DNA matches it firmly. Rows may omit the clone size; those that give it use once, few, many or a size class.

d_gene: NA
abundance: NA
len: 11
j_gene: TRBJ2-7
v_gene: TRBV29-1
CDR3nt: TGCAGCGCTTTCCGGGGCTACGAGCAGTACTTC
CDR3aa: CSAFRGYEQYF

d_gene: TRBD1
abundance: many
len: 12
j_gene: TRBJ1-1
v_gene: TRBV6-6
CDR3nt: TGTGCCAGCAGTTTCGAGACAGGGCAAGCTTTCTTT
CDR3aa: CASSFETGQAFF

d_gene: TRBD2
abundance: NA
len: 14
j_gene: TRBJ2-2
v_gene: TRBV14
CDR3nt: TGTGCCAGCAGCCAAGTTCGGGGGGCCGGGGAGCTGTTTTTT
CDR3aa: CASSQVRGAGELFF

d_gene: NA
abundance: few
len: 14
j_gene: TRBJ1-4
v_gene: TRBV7-2
CDR3nt: TGTGCCAGCAGACCGCAGGGTGTGAGTGAAAAACTGTTTTTT
CDR3aa: CASRPQGVSEKLFF

d_gene: NA
abundance: few
len: 14
j_gene: TRBJ1-1
v_gene: TRBV11-2
CDR3nt: TGTGCCAGCAGCTTAGAACCGGCACAGGGAGCAGCTTTCTTT
CDR3aa: CASSLEPAQGAAFF

d_gene: TRBD2
abundance: NA
len: 15
j_gene: TRBJ2-5
v_gene: TRBV6-2/TRBV6-3
CDR3nt: TGTGCCAGCAGGCCCAGCGGGGGGGCCACGAAGACCCAGTACTTC
CDR3aa: CASRPSGGATKTQYF

d_gene: TRBD1
abundance: once
len: 18
j_gene: TRBJ2-5
v_gene: TRBV5-1
CDR3nt: TGCGCCAGCAGAGACCGCTCCCAGGGGGCTAGTTTAGAAGAGACCCAGTACTTC
CDR3aa: CASRDRSQGASLEETQYF

d_gene: TRBD1
abundance: few
len: 17
j_gene: TRBJ1-1
v_gene: TRBV7-9
CDR3nt: TGTGCCAGCAGCTCGACCCACCGGGACAGGGGGAACACTGAAGCTTTCTTT
CDR3aa: CASSSTHRDRGNTEAFF

d_gene: TRBD2
abundance: NA
len: 15
j_gene: TRBJ2-1
v_gene: TRBV12-3/TRBV12-4
CDR3nt: TGTGCCAGCAGTTCGACTAGCGGGGCGCGTGGGGAGCAGTTCTTC
CDR3aa: CASSSTSGARGEQFF

d_gene: NA
abundance: NA
len: 13
j_gene: TRBJ1-2
v_gene: TRBV10-3
CDR3nt: TGTGCCATCAGCCCGGACGGCATCTATGGCTACACCTTC
CDR3aa: CAISPDGIYGYTF

d_gene: NA
abundance: NA
len: 14
j_gene: TRBJ2-3
v_gene: TRBV7-2
CDR3nt: TGTGCCAGCAGACTCACCGGGGTCACAGATACGCAGTATTTT
CDR3aa: CASRLTGVTDTQYF

d_gene: NA
abundance: many
len: 10
j_gene: TRBJ1-1
v_gene: TRBV29-1
CDR3nt: TGCAGCGTTGGGGGGACTGAAGCTTTCTTT
CDR3aa: CSVGGTEAFF

d_gene: NA
abundance: few
len: 13
j_gene: TRBJ2-7
v_gene: TRBV7-9
CDR3nt: TGTGCCAGCAGCTTAAAAGGGTCCTACGAGCAGTACTTC
CDR3aa: CASSLKGSYEQYF

d_gene: TRBD1
abundance: few
len: 13
j_gene: TRBJ2-5
v_gene: TRBV29-1
CDR3nt: TGCAGCGTTCGCGGACAGGTTCAAGAGACCCAGTACTTC
CDR3aa: CSVRGQVQETQYF

d_gene: NA
abundance: few
len: 15
j_gene: TRBJ1-6
v_gene: TRBV20-1
CDR3nt: TGCAGTGCGCTAGGAGGGGCTCAGGCGAATTCACCCCTCCACTTT
CDR3aa: CSALGGAQANSPLHF

d_gene: TRBD2
abundance: few
len: 17
j_gene: TRBJ2-3
v_gene: TRBV4-3
CDR3nt: TGCGCCAGCAGCCAAGCCGGGACTAGCGGGGTCGGGGATACGCAGTATTTT
CDR3aa: CASSQAGTSGVGDTQYF

d_gene: NA
abundance: few
len: 16
j_gene: TRBJ2-3
v_gene: TRBV5-6
CDR3nt: TGTGCCAGCAGCCACTGGACCACTACCTACACAGATACGCAGTATTTT
CDR3aa: CASSHWTTTYTDTQYF

d_gene: NA
abundance: NA
len: 14
j_gene: TRBJ2-3
v_gene: TRBV11-2
CDR3nt: TGTGCCAGCAGCCCCATAACAGGGATAGATACGCAGTATTTT
CDR3aa: CASSPITGIDTQYF

d_gene: NA
abundance: NA
len: 16
j_gene: TRBJ2-3
v_gene: TRBV9
CDR3nt: TGTGCCAGCAGCCCGGCGGGACGGACGAGCACAGATACGCAGTATTTT
CDR3aa: CASSPAGRTSTDTQYF

d_gene: NA
abundance: NA
len: 16
j_gene: TRBJ1-6
v_gene: TRBV12-3/TRBV12-4
CDR3nt: TGTGCCAGCAGTTCGTCCTTCAGGGGCCGCGGAGCACCCCTCCACTTT
CDR3aa: CASSSSFRGRGAPLHF

d_gene: NA
abundance: many
len: 13
j_gene: TRBJ1-1
v_gene: TRBV5-1
CDR3nt: TGTGCCAGCAGCCGGGGGCTGAACACTGAAGCTTTCTTT
CDR3aa: CASSRGLNTEAFF

d_gene: NA
abundance: many
len: 15
j_gene: TRBJ1-2
v_gene: TRBV28
CDR3nt: TGTGCCAGCAGCCTTGGGGGAACGGGGAACTATGGCTACACCTTC
CDR3aa: CASSLGGTGNYGYTF

d_gene: NA
abundance: NA
len: 14
j_gene: TRBJ2-7
v_gene: TRBV4-1
CDR3nt: TGCGCCAGCAGCCAAGTACTTCGGGGATACGAGCAGTACTTC
CDR3aa: CASSQVLRGYEQYF

d_gene: NA
abundance: NA
len: 14
j_gene: TRBJ1-4
v_gene: TRBV5-1
CDR3nt: TGCGCCAGCAGCATCGGGACAAGGAATGAAAAACTGTTTTTT
CDR3aa: CASSIGTRNEKLFF

d_gene: NA
abundance: NA
len: 13
j_gene: TRBJ2-3
v_gene: TRBV6-6
CDR3nt: TGTGCCAGCAGTTACGGGCAGAAAGATACGCAGTATTTT
CDR3aa: CASSYGQKDTQYF

d_gene: NA
abundance: NA
len: 15
j_gene: TRBJ2-3
v_gene: TRBV5-1
CDR3nt: TGCGCCAGCAGCTTGTCGCAGGGTAGAGGAGATACGCAGTATTTT
CDR3aa: CASSLSQGRGDTQYF

d_gene: NA
abundance: few
len: 13
j_gene: TRBJ2-7
v_gene: TRBV5-1
CDR3nt: TGCGCCAGCAGCTTGAGTGCTTCAGTCGAGCAGTACTTC
CDR3aa: CASSLSASVEQYF

d_gene: NA
abundance: NA
len: 17
j_gene: TRBJ2-3
v_gene: TRBV27
CDR3nt: TGTGCCAGCAGTTGCCGACTAGTTGCGATAATTACTCTCGGGCAGTATTTT
CDR3aa: CASSCRLVAIITLGQYF

d_gene: NA
abundance: few
len: 16
j_gene: TRBJ2-5
v_gene: TRBV5-1
CDR3nt: TGCGCCAGCAGCTTGGCGGGACGGAGCCCCCAAGAGACCCAGTACTTC
CDR3aa: CASSLAGRSPQETQYF

d_gene: NA
abundance: NA
len: 13
j_gene: TRBJ2-5
v_gene: TRBV7-2
CDR3nt: TGTGCCAGCAGCTTAAGAGACCTGGAGACCCAGTACTTC
CDR3aa: CASSLRDLETQYF

d_gene: NA
abundance: few
len: 13
j_gene: TRBJ1-2
v_gene: TRBV7-2
CDR3nt: TGTGCCAGCAGCTTGTCGTTCGGGTATGGCTACACCTTC
CDR3aa: CASSLSFGYGYTF

d_gene: TRBD1
abundance: few
len: 16
j_gene: TRBJ2-3
v_gene: TRBV6-1
CDR3nt: TGTGCCAGCAGTGTTCGACAGGGAATGGTGGCAGATACGCAGTATTTT
CDR3aa: CASSVRQGMVADTQYF

d_gene: TRBD1
abundance: few
len: 14
j_gene: TRBJ1-2
v_gene: TRBV12-3/TRBV12-4
CDR3nt: TGTGCCAGCAGTCTGCGGACAGGGTGGGGAGGCTACACCTTC
CDR3aa: CASSLRTGWGGYTF

d_gene: TRBD2
abundance: few
len: 16
j_gene: TRBJ2-2
v_gene: TRBV5-1
CDR3nt: TGCGCCAGCAGCTTGTCGACTAGCGGGGGGACCGGGGAGCTGTTTTTT
CDR3aa: CASSLSTSGGTGELFF

d_gene: NA
abundance: few
len: 14
j_gene: TRBJ1-1
v_gene: TRBV5-6
CDR3nt: TGTGCCAGCAGCGGATTCGGCAGGGGCACTGAAGCTTTCTTT
CDR3aa: CASSGFGRGTEAFF

d_gene: NA
abundance: NA
len: 14
j_gene: TRBJ2-1
v_gene: TRBV4-3
CDR3nt: TGCGCCAGCAGCCAAGATATTAGCCAGCTTGAGCAGTTCTTC
CDR3aa: CASSQDISQLEQFF

d_gene: NA
abundance: NA
len: 14
j_gene: TRBJ2-4
v_gene: TRBV14
CDR3nt: TGTGCCAGCAGCCAAGGGGACAACAAAAACATTCAGTACTTC
CDR3aa: CASSQGDNKNIQYF

d_gene: TRBD1
abundance: NA
len: 14
j_gene: TRBJ2-2
v_gene: TRBV20-1
CDR3nt: TGCAGTGCTTCCGACAGGGCTGGCCCCGGGGAGCTGTTTTTT
CDR3aa: CSASDRAGPGELFF

d_gene: TRBD2
abundance: few
len: 14
j_gene: TRBJ2-7
v_gene: TRBV12-3/TRBV12-4
CDR3nt: TGTGCCAGCAGTCCACTGGGCGGGAGGTACGAGCAGTACTTC
CDR3aa: CASSPLGGRYEQYF

d_gene: TRBD2
abundance: few
len: 15
j_gene: TRBJ2-1
v_gene: TRBV9
CDR3nt: TGTGCCAGCAGCGTAGCAGGCGGGGGATACAATGAGCAGTTCTTC
CDR3aa: CASSVAGGGYNEQFF

d_gene: TRBD2
abundance: NA
len: 13
j_gene: TRBJ2-5
v_gene: TRBV20-1
CDR3nt: TGCAGTGCTACCAGCGGGGCGCAAGAGACCCAGTACTTC
CDR3aa: CSATSGAQETQYF

d_gene: NA
abundance: NA
len: 16
j_gene: TRBJ2-1
v_gene: TRBV10-3
CDR3nt: TGTGCCATCAGTGCGGACTTGATCCCCTCCTACAATGAGCAGTTCTTC
CDR3aa: CAISADLIPSYNEQFF

d_gene: NA
abundance: few
len: 13
j_gene: TRBJ1-2
v_gene: TRBV2
CDR3nt: TGTGCCAGCAGCCCCGAACCGAGCTATGGCTACACCTTC
CDR3aa: CASSPEPSYGYTF

d_gene: TRBD2
abundance: many
len: 14
j_gene: TRBJ2-7
v_gene: TRBV10-2
CDR3nt: TGCGCCAGCAGTGATCAACTAGCGGCCTACGAGCAGTACTTC
CDR3aa: CASSDQLAAYEQYF

d_gene: TRBD2
abundance: few
len: 17
j_gene: TRBJ2-2
v_gene: TRBV11-2
CDR3nt: TGTGCCAGCAGCTTAGTCCGGACTAGCGGGGTGACCGGGGAGCTGTTTTTT
CDR3aa: CASSLVRTSGVTGELFF

d_gene: NA
abundance: NA
len: 14
j_gene: TRBJ2-2
v_gene: TRBV18
CDR3nt: TGTGCCAGCTCACCAAGACAGCTAACCGGGGAGCTGTTTTTT
CDR3aa: CASSPRQLTGELFF

d_gene: TRBD2
abundance: few
len: 15
j_gene: TRBJ2-3
v_gene: TRBV5-1
CDR3nt: TGCTCCAGCCGCCCCGGGACTAGCGGCACAGATACGCAGTATTTT
CDR3aa: CSSRPGTSGTDTQYF

d_gene: NA
abundance: NA
len: 14
j_gene: TRBJ1-2
v_gene: TRBV20-1
CDR3nt: TGCAGTGCTACTACCCTCGACTCTAACTATGGCTACACCTTC
CDR3aa: CSATTLDSNYGYTF

d_gene: TRBD2
abundance: NA
len: 15
j_gene: TRBJ2-7
v_gene: TRBV7-9
CDR3nt: TGTGCCAGCAGCGCCCCGGGACTAGCCTTCTACGAGCAGTACTTC
CDR3aa: CASSAPGLAFYEQYF

d_gene: NA
abundance: NA
len: 13
j_gene: TRBJ2-7
v_gene: TRBV11-2
CDR3nt: TGTGCCAGCAGCTTAGATCCGGGTTACGAGCAGTACTTC
CDR3aa: CASSLDPGYEQYF

d_gene: TRBD2
abundance: NA
len: 14
j_gene: TRBJ2-7
v_gene: TRBV2
CDR3nt: TGTGCCAGCAGTGCACTAGCGGGATCCTACGAGCAGTACTTC
CDR3aa: CASSALAGSYEQYF

d_gene: TRBD2
abundance: few
len: 16
j_gene: TRBJ2-1
v_gene: TRBV20-1
CDR3nt: TGCAGTGCTTCCTCGGCCGGGACTAGCGGGAGGAATGAGCAGTTCTTC
CDR3aa: CSASSAGTSGRNEQFF

d_gene: TRBD2
abundance: many
len: 15
j_gene: TRBJ2-1
v_gene: TRBV6-1
CDR3nt: TGTGCCAGCACCCGTGGGGGTAGCGGGAGCATAGGGCAGTTCTTC
CDR3aa: CASTRGGSGSIGQFF

d_gene: TRBD1
abundance: few
len: 20
j_gene: TRBJ2-1
v_gene: TRBV6-2/TRBV6-3
CDR3nt: TGTGCCAGCGGGGGACAGGGGGTGAATAGGATCCTGAGCTCCTACAATGAGCAGTTCTTC
CDR3aa: CASGGQGVNRILSSYNEQFF

d_gene: NA
abundance: few
len: 15
j_gene: TRBJ2-2
v_gene: TRBV29-1
CDR3nt: TGCAGCGTTTTTACGCCCCAGGGGGGGAGCGGGGAGCTGTTTTTT
CDR3aa: CSVFTPQGGSGELFF